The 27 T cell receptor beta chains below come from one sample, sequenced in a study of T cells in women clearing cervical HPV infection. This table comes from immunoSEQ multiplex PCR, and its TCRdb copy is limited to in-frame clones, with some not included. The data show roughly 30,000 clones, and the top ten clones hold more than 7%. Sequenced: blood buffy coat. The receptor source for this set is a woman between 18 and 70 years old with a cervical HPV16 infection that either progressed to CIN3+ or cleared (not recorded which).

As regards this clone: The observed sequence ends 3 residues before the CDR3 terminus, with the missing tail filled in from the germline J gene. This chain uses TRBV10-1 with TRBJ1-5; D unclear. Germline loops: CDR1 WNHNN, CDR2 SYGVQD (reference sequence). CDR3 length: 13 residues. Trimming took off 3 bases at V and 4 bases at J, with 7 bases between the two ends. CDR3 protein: CASSDGPNQPQHF. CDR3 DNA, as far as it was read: TGCGCCAGCAGTGATGGGCCAAATCAGCCC.

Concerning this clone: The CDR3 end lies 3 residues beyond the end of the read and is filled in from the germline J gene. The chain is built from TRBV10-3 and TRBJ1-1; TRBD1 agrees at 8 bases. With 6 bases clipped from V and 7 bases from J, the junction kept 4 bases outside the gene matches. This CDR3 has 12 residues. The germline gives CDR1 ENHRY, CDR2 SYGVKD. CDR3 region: CAISATGVEAFF. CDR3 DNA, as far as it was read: TGTGCCATCAGCGCGACAGGGGTTGAA.

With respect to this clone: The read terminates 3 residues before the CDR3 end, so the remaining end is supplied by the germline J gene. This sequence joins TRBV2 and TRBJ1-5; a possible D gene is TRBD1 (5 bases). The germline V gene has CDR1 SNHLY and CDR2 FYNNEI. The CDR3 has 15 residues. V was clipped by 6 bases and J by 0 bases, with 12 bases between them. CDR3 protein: CASSGGVNSNQPQHF. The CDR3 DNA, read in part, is TGTGCCAGCAGCGGGGGGGTTAATAGCAATCAGCCC.

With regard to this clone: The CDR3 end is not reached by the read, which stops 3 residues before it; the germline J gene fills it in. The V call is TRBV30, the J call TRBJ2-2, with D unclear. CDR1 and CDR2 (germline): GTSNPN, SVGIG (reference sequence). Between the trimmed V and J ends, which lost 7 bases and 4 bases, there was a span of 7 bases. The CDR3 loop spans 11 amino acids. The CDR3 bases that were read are TGTGCCTCATACGGCACCGGGGAG. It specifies CASYGTGE. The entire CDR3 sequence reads CASYGTGELFF.

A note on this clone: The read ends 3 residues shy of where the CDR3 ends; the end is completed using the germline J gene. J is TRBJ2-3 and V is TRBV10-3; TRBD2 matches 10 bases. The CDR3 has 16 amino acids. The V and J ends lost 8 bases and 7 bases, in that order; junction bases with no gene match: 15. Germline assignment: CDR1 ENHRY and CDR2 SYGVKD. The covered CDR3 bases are TGTGCCATCTCCGGGGTTAGCGGGAGGCTCACGAATACG. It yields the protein CAISGVSGRLTNT. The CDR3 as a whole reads CAISGVSGRLTNTQYF.

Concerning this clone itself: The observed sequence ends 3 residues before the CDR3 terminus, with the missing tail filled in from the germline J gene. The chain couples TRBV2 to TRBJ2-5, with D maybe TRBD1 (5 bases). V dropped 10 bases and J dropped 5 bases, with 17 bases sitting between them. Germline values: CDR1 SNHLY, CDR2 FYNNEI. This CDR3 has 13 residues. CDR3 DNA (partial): TGTGCCACCTCAGGGCCCCTAGGTGAGACC. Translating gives CATSGPLGET. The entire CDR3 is CATSGPLGETQYF.

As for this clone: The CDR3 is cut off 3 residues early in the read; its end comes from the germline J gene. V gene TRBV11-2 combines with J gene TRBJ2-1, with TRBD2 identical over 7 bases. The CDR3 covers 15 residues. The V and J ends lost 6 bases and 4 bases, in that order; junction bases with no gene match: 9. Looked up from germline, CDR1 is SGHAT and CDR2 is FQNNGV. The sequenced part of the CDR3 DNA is TGTGCCAGCAGGAATCTAGCGGAGGGGTACAATGAG. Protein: CASRNLAEGYNE. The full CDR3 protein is CASRNLAEGYNEQFF.

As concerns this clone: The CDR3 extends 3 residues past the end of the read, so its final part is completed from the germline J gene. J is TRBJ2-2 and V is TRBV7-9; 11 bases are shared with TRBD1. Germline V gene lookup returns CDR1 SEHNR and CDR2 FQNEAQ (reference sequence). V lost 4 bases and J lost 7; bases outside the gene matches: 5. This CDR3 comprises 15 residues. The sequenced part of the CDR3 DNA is TGTGCCAGCAGCTCCCGGGACAGGGGGTACGGGGAG. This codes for CASSSRDRGYGE. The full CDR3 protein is CASSSRDRGYGELFF. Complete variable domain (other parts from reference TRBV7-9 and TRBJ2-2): DTGVSQNPRHKITKRGQNVTFRCDPISEHNRLYWYRQTLGQGPEFLTYFQNEAQLEKSRLLSDRFSAERPKGSFSTLEIQRTEQGDSAMYLCASSSRDRGYGELFFGEGSRLTVL.

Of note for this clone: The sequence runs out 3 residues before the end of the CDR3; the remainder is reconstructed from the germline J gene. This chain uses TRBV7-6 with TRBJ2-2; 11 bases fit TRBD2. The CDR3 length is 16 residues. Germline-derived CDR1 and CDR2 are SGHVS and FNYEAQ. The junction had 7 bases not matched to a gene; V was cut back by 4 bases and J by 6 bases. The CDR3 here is CASSSSSGGLSGELFF. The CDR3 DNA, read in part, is TGTGCCAGCAGCTCCTCTAGCGGGGGGTTGTCCGGGGAG. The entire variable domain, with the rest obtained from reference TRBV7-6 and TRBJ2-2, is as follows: GAGVSQSPRYKVTKRGQDVALRCDPISGHVSLYWYRQALGQGPEFLTYFNYEAQQDKSGLPNDRFSAERPEGSISTLTIQRTEQRDSAMYRCASSSSSGGLSGELFFGEGSRLTVL.

Incomplete CDR3 DNA: TGTGCCATCAGTGAAGGGCAGGGGTCCACCGGGGAG. Translated: CAISEGQGSTGE. The entire CDR3 is CAISEGQGSTGELFF. This chain uses TRBV10-3 with TRBJ2-2, with D possibly being TRBD1 (6 bases). The read stops 3 residues short of the end of the CDR3; the missing end is completed from the germline J gene. This CDR3 is 15 amino acids long. Germline V gives CDR1 ENHRY, CDR2 SYGVKD. Trimming removed 3 bases at V and 4 bases at J, with 12 bases between.

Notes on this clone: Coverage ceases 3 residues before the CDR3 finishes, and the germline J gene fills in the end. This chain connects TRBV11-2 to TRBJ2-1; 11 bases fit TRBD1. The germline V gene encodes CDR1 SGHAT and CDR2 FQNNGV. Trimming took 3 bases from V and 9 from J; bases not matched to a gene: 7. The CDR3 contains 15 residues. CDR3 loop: CASSFGQGAQSEQFF. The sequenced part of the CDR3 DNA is TGTGCCAGCAGCTTCGGACAGGGGGCGCAAAGTGAG.

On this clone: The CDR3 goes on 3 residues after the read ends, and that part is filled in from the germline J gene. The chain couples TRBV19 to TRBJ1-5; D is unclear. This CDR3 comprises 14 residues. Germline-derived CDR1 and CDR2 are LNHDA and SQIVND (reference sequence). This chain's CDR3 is CASSINTGDGPQHF. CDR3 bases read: TGTGCCAGTAGTATTAACACCGGGGATGGACCC.

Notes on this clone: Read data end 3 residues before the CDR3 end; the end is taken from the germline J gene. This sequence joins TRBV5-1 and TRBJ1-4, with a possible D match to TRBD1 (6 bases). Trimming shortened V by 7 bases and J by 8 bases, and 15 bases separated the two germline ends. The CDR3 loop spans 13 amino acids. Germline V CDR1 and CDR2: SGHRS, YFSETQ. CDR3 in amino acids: CASSSGGQEKLFF. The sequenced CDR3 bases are TGCGCCAGCTCCTCGGGGGGCCAGGAAAAA. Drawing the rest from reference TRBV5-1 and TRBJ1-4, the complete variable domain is KAGVTQTPRYLIKTRGQQVTLSCSPISGHRSVSWYQQTPGQGLQFLFEYFSETQRNKGNFPGRFSGRQFSNSRSEMNVSTLELGDSALYLCASSSGGQEKLFFGSGTQLSVL.

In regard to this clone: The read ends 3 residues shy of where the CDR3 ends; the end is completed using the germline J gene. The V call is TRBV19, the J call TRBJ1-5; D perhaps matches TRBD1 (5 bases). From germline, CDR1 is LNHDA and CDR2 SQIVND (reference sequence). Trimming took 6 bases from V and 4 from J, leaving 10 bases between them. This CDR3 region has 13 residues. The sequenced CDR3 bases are TGTGCCAGTAGAAGGACATCAAATCAGCCC. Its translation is CASRRTSNQP. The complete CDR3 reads CASRRTSNQPQHF.

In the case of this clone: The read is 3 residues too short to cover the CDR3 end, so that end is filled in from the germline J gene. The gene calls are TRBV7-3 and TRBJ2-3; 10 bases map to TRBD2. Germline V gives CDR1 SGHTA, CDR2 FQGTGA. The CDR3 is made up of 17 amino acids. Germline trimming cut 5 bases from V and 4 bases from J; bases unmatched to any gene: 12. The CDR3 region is CASSPDPPSGGADTQYF. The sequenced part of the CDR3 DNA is TGTGCCAGCAGCCCCGATCCCCCCAGCGGGGGGGCAGATACG.

The CDR3 is CASSSGGADTQYF. The sequenced part of the CDR3 DNA is TGTGCCAGCAGCTCGGGGGGCGCAGATACG. This chain joins TRBV7-2 and TRBJ2-3; maybe TRBD2 (7 bases). Sequencing ends 3 residues short of the CDR3 end; the germline J gene provides the rest. CDR3 length equals 13 residues. Germline V lookup: CDR1 SGHTA, CDR2 FQGNSA. Trimming left V 4 bases short and J 4 bases short, with 9 bases between.

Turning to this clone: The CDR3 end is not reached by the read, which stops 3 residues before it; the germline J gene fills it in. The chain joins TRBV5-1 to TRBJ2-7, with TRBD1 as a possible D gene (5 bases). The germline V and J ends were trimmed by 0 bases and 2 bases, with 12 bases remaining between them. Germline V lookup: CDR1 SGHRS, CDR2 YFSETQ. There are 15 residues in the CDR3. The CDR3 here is CASSLVAGRAYEQYF. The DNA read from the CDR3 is TGCGCCAGCAGCTTGGTCGCAGGGCGAGCCTACGAG.

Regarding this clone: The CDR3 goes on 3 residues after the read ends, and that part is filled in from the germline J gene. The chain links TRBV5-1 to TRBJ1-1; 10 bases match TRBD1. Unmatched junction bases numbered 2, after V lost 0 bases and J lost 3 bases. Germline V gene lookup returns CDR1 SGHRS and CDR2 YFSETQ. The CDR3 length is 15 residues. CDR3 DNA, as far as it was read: TGCGCCAGCAGCTTGGAAGGGACAGGGGACACTGAA. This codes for CASSLEGTGDTE. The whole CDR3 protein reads CASSLEGTGDTEAFF.

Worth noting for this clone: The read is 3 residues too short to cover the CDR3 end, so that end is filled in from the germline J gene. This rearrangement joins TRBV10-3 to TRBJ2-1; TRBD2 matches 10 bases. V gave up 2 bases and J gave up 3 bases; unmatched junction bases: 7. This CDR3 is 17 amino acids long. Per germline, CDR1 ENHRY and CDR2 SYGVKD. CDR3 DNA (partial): TGTGCCATCAGTGAGCCCCTGACTAGCGGGTTCTACAATGAG. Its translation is CAISEPLTSGFYNE. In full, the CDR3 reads CAISEPLTSGFYNEQFF.

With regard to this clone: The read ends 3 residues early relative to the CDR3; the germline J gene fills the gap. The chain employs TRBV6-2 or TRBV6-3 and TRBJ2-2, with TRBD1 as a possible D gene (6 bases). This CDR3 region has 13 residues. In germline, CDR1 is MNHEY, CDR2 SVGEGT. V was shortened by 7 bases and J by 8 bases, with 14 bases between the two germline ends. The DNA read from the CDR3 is TGTGCCAGCAACCGACAGGCCGGGGGGGAG. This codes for CASNRQAGGE. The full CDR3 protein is CASNRQAGGELFF.

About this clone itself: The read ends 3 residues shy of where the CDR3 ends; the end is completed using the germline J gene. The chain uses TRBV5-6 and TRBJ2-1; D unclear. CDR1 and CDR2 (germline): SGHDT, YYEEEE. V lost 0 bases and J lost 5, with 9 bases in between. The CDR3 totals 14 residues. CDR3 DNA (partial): TGTGCCAGCAGCTTGGTGAACAAAAACAATGAG. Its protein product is CASSLVNKNNE. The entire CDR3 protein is CASSLVNKNNEQFF.

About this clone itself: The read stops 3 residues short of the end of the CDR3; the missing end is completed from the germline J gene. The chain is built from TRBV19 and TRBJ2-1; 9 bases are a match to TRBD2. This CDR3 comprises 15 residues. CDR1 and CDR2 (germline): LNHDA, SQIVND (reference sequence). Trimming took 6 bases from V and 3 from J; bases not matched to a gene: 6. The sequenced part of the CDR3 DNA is TGTGCCAGTAGCCAAGGGACTAGCCTCTACAATGAG. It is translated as CASSQGTSLYNE. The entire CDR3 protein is CASSQGTSLYNEQFF.

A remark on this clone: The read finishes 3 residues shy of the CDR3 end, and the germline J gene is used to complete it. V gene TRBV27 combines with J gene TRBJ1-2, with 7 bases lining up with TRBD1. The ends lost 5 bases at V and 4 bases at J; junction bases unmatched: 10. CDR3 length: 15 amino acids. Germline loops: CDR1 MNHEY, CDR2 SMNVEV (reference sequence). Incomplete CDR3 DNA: TGTGCCAGCAGTCCAGACAGGGAGGAGGTCTATGGC. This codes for CASSPDREEVYG. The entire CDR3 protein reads CASSPDREEVYGYTF.

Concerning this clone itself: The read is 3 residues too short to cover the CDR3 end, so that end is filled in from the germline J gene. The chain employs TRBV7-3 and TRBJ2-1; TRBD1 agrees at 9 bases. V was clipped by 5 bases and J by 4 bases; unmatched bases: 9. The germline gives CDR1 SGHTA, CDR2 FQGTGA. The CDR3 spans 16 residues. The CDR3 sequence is CASSLAGQGIYNEQFF. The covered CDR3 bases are TGTGCCAGCAGCCTGGCAGGACAGGGGATTTACAATGAG.

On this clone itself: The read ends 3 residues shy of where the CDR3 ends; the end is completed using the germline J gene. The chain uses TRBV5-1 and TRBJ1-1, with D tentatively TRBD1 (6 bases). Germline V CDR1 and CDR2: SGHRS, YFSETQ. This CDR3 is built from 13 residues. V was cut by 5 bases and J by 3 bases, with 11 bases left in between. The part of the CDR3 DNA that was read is TGCGCCAGCAGGGAGGGGGTGGACACTGAA. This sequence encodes CASREGVDTE. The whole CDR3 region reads CASREGVDTEAFF.

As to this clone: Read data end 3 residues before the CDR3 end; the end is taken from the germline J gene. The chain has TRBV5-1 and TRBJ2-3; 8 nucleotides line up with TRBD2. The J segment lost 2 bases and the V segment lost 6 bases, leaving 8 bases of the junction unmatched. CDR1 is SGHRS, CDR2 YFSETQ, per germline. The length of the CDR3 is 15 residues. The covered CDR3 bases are TGCGCCAGCAACCTCGGGGGGGACACCACAGATACG. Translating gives CASNLGGDTTDT. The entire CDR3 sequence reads CASNLGGDTTDTQYF.

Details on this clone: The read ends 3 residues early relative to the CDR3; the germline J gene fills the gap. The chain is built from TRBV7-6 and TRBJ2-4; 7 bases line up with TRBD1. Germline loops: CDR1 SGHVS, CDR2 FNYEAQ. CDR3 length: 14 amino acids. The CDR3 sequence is CASSLAGDSYGQYF. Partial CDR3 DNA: TGTGCCAGCAGCTTAGCGGGGGACAGCTATGGT.